One and the same sample provided the 8 T cell receptor beta chains below, sequenced in a study of blood T cell repertoires in COVID-19. Libraries were prepared by immunoSEQ multiplex PCR; TCRdb keeps only in-frame clonotypes and omits some of them. The table includes under 250,000 clones, around 89% detected once. The sequenced sample was peripheral blood. The receptors here all came from a man in his thirties or forties with COVID-19, enrolled during active disease.

This clone was picked up one time. V is TRBV27 and J is TRBJ2-2; a possible D gene is TRBD2 (6 bases). From germline, CDR1 is MNHEY and CDR2 SMNVEV (reference sequence). The CDR3 is 14 amino acids. Trimming took off 3 bases at V and 3 bases at J, with 8 bases between the two ends. DNA for the CDR3: TGTGCCAGCAGTTTCGGGAGTTACACCGGGGAGCTGTTTTTT. Translation: CASSFGSYTGELFF.

The J gene is TRBJ1-1, the V gene TRBV12-5; D might be TRBD1 (6 bases). The ends were cut back, 3 bases at V and 2 bases at J, with 16 bases in the middle. The CDR3 length is 16 residues. Looked up from germline, CDR1 is LGHNT and CDR2 is FRNRAP. CDR3 loop: CASGLPWQGLNTEAFF. The CDR3 DNA follows: TGTGCTAGTGGTTTACCCTGGCAGGGGCTTAACACTGAAGCTTTCTTT.

This clone appeared a few times. The J gene is TRBJ1-2, the V gene TRBV18; 7 bases fit TRBD1. V was pared by 3 bases and J by 3 bases, with 16 bases of the junction left unmatched. Germline values: CDR1 KGHSH, CDR2 LQKENI. This CDR3 is built from 18 residues. The CDR3 DNA is TGTGCCAGCTCACCCTACACATCGACAGGGAGTGGAGACTATGGCTACACCTTC. Protein: CASSPYTSTGSGDYGYTF.

The J gene is TRBJ1-1, the V gene TRBV7-2; TRBD1 matches at 7 bases. Trimming removed 1 base from V and 0 bases from J; junction bases left unmatched: 8. CDR1 and CDR2 from the germline V gene are SGHTA and FQGNSA. The length of the CDR3 is 17 residues. CDR3 residues: CASSLVHTGTVNTEAFF. CDR3 bases: TGTGCCAGCAGCTTAGTTCACACCGGGACAGTGAACACTGAAGCTTTCTTT.

The chain is built from TRBV18 and TRBJ2-2, with a possible D match to TRBD1 (5 bases). From germline, CDR1 is KGHSH and CDR2 LQKENI. V was clipped by 1 base and J by 3 bases, with 18 bases between them. CDR3 length: 18 residues. This CDR3 reads CASSPRLAGPEDTGELFF. The CDR3 nucleotides are TGTGCCAGCTCACCACGGTTGGCAGGGCCCGAAGACACCGGGGAGCTGTTTTTT.

This clone is a singleton in its sample. The chain couples TRBV10-3 to TRBJ2-7; 7 nucleotides align to TRBD1. V was pared by 4 bases and J by 2 bases, with 5 bases of the junction left unmatched. The CDR3 sequence is 14 residues long. The V gene's germline CDR1 is ENHRY and CDR2 SYGVKD. CDR3 nucleotides: TGTGCCATCAGTGGGACAGGAACAACCTACGAGCAGTACTTC. Its protein is CAISGTGTTYEQYF.

Only a few counts were recorded for this clone. V gene TRBV21-1 combines with J gene TRBJ1-1. TRBV21-1 is listed as a pseudogene. The CDR3 has 13 residues. The CDR3 DNA is TGTGCCAATCCCGTTGGGGGGGTTACTGAAGCTTTCTTT. It encodes CANPVGGVTEAFF.

The V call is TRBV5-1, the J call TRBJ2-7; 9 bases are a match to TRBD1. CDR3 length equals 16 residues. Germline CDR1 and CDR2: SGHRS and YFSETQ. V lost 0 bases, J lost 1 base, and 5 bases stayed unmatched. This chain's CDR3 is CASSLEETGGSYEQYF. The CDR3 DNA reads as TGCGCCAGCAGCTTGGAAGAGACAGGGGGGTCCTACGAGCAGTACTTC.